Given below is one T cell receptor (beta chain) in context. It lacks a known antigen. It has no much larger one-base neighbor in the sample; base qualities were not kept. The library was prepared using the immunoSEQ multiplex PCR assay. TCRdb limited this immuneACCESS table to in-frame rearrangements with V and J called. A share of clones is missing; checked studies link under half to unresolved V genes, and the rest is unexplained. Within this sample are tens of thousands of clones, with approximately 80% of them counted one time only. 2.4% of the sample lies in the top ten. This sample is drawn from a study of radiotherapy plus CTLA-4 blockade in lung cancer (dated by TCRdb to 2016 to 2019). Study-wide context: Objective responses were observed in approximately 19% of enrolled patients, and disease control was achieved in 25% to 40%.

Broad study findings and their caveats: The strongest predictors of response, as reported, were early dynamic changes in blood T cell clones along with a rise in serum interferon-beta after radiation. After treatment with radiotherapy and ipilimumab, TCR clones that came from tumors expanded in the peripheral blood.

The study evaluated CTLA-4 blockade (ipilimumab) given together with focal radiation therapy in patients who had chemo-refractory metastatic non-small-cell lung cancer. CDR1 and CDR2, per the germline V gene, are LGHNA and YSLEER. The CDR3 has 16 amino acids, counting the end cysteine and phenylalanine. Only CDR3 DNA is held: 48 bases, read in frame from base 1. Relative to germline, V is missing 0 bases and J is missing 5 bases, with 7 bases of the junction outside any gene match. Rearrangement joined TRBV4-3 to TRBJ1-5, with 7 bases in between that match TRBD1. This receptor was obtained from a human donor with non-small cell lung cancer whose response to radiotherapy plus ipilimumab could not be evaluated. The specimen comprised peripheral blood, sampled from a patient treated with radiotherapy plus ipilimumab. The DNA sequence is TGCGCCAGCAGCCAAGATTTAAGACAGGGACATCAGCCCCAGCATTTT. It specifies CASSQDLRQGHQPQHF.